These 9 T cell receptor beta chains share one sample of origin, sequenced in a study of blood T cells in healthy people across ages. The authors ran a second PCR of 7 to 11 cycles using a sample-barcoded 5' primer and a J-beta primer mix. MiXCR, run by TCRdb on the 5' RACE reads, gives a single entry per CDR3 protein. The data hold just under 550,000 distinct CDR3 sequences, with around 24% observed a single time. These data also formed part of another study, on T cells of mothers and their children.

Sequenced: blood. All receptors derive from a boy younger than 18 in good health.

In this sample, this clonotype turned up many times. The chain carries TRBV6-5 and TRBJ2-7; D possibly corresponds to TRBD2 (5 bases). This CDR3 contains 15 residues. V lost 6 bases and J lost 6, with 21 bases in between. Germline lookup yields CDR1 MNHEY and CDR2 SVGAGI. The CDR3 is CASSRGYTPPAEQYF. The CDR3 DNA reads TGTGCCAGCAGCAGAGGGTACACTCCTCCCGCCGAGCAGTACTTC.

V usage is TRBV11-1 and J usage is TRBJ2-7; either TRBD1 or TRBD2 may fit D (5 bases each). The CDR3 spans 15 residues. The germline V gene encodes CDR1 SGHAT and CDR2 FQDESV (reference sequence). Trimming removed 4 bases from V and 3 bases from J, with 16 bases in between. In DNA, the CDR3 is TGTGCCAGCAGCTCGGGGAAGGGGAAGGGCTACGAGCAGTACGTC. Translating gives CASSSGKGKGYEQYV.

This clonotype turned up a few times. The V and J genes are TRBV20-1 and TRBJ2-3; D is perhaps TRBD2 (5 bases). The CDR3 consists of 15 residues. Between the trimmed V and J ends, which lost 3 bases and 0 bases, there was a span of 13 bases. Germline CDR1 and CDR2: DFQATT and SNEGSKA (reference sequence). The CDR3 DNA sequence: TGCAGTGCTAGTATTCCAGGACTCAGCACAGATACGCAGTATTTT. This encodes CSASIPGLSTDTQYF.

This chain links TRBV7-2 with TRBJ2-1; 9 nucleotides align to TRBD2. CDR1 and CDR2 from the germline V gene are SGHTA and FQGNSA. This CDR3 region has 15 residues. V dropped 2 bases and J dropped 6; count of bases not matched to a gene: 5. CDR3 sequence: CASSLWGLAVNEQFF. The DNA of the CDR3 is TGTGCCAGCAGCTTATGGGGACTAGCCGTCAATGAGCAGTTCTTC. Complete variable domain (other parts from reference TRBV7-2 and TRBJ2-1): GAGVSQSPSNKVTEKGKDVELRCDPISGHTALYWYRQSLGQGLEFLIYFQGNSAPDKSGLPSDRFSAERTGGSVSTLTIQRTQQEDSAVYLCASSLWGLAVNEQFFGPGTRLTVL.

This clonotype appeared a few times. The rearrangement joins TRBV5-1 to TRBJ2-3, with D maybe TRBD2 (5 bases). Per the germline V gene, CDR1 is SGHRS and CDR2 is YFSETQ. Trimming removed 0 bases at V and 4 bases at J, with 15 bases between. The CDR3 consists of 16 residues. The CDR3 DNA is TGCGCCAGCAGCTTGGGGCACTCCGAGGGTCCAGATACGCAGTATTTT. Translation: CASSLGHSEGPDTQYF.

V is TRBV7-2 and J is TRBJ2-7; D may be TRBD2 (6 bases). CDR1 and CDR2 from the germline V gene are SGHTA and FQGNSA. Trimming pared 1 base from V and 12 bases from J, leaving 16 bases between. The CDR3 runs 13 residues. DNA of the CDR3: TGTGCCAGCAGCTTAGACCAGGGACTCCTTGCGTACTTC. Protein product: CASSLDQGLLAYF.

This clonotype has a count of ten or more. Germline and junction disagree at one end, which may indicate a read error. The CDR3 nucleotides read TGCGCCAGCAGCCTCCTGGACGAGCAGTACTTC. This translates into CASSLLDEQYF. This chain joins TRBV7-2 and TRBJ2-7, with D unclear. Germline-derived CDR1 and CDR2 are SGHTA and FQGNSA. This CDR3 spans 11 amino acids.

The chain is built from TRBV5-6 and TRBJ1-1; weak D call: TRBD1 (5 bases). Trimming removed 4 bases from V and 7 bases from J, with 11 bases in between. Looked up from germline, CDR1 is SGHDT and CDR2 is YYEEEE. This CDR3 is 12 amino acids long. In nucleotides, the CDR3 is TGTGCCAGCAGCAACACAGGATTTGAAGCTTTCTTT. It yields the protein CASSNTGFEAFF.

The table lists this clonotype with a few counts. The gene calls are TRBV28 and TRBJ2-2; no definite D call. Looked up from germline, CDR1 is MDHEN and CDR2 is SYDVKM. Trimming left V 3 bases short and J 5 bases short, with 7 bases between. The CDR3 runs 13 residues. The CDR3 DNA follows: TGTGCCAGCAGTTTGTGGCGGACCGGGGAGCTGTTTTTT. Translated: CASSLWRTGELFF. Based on the CDR3 plus reference TRBV28 and TRBJ2-2, the full variable domain is DVKVTQSSRYLVKRTGEKVFLECVQDMDHENMFWYRQDPGLGLRLIYFSYDVKMKEKGDIPEGYSVSREKKERFSLILESASTNQTSMYLCASSLWRTGELFFGEGSRLTVL.